This is a list of T cell receptor beta chains from one sample in a study of human T cells and chemical hapten exposure. TCRdb analysed the RACE reads with MiXCR anew, one entry per CDR3 protein. The repertoire includes under 90,000 distinct CDR3 sequences, approximately 9.9% of them detected once, and roughly 3.5% sits in the top ten. The sample in question was whole blood, obtained in connection with sensitization to the hapten diphenylcyclopropenone (DPC). These receptors were taken from a woman aged 40 to 50 with alopecia areata. Some clones in this sample may be carry-over from other donors' samples. Both conserved end residues are part of each CDR3. Each record gives: clone size, V gene, J gene, D gene, CDR3 protein, CDR3 DNA. The D gene is left open where the match is weak. Clone size is shown for a subset of rows, as once, few, many or a class of expanded clone.

size: many
V: TRBV19
J: TRBJ1-5
D: .
CDR3: CASSPFGNQPQHF
DNA: TGTGCCAGTAGTCCATTCGGCAATCAGCCCCAGCATTTT

size: .
V: TRBV2
J: TRBJ1-2
D: TRBD1
CDR3: CASSDYRTGGAYGYTF
DNA: TGTGCCAGCAGTGATTATCGAACAGGGGGCGCGTATGGCTACACCTTC

size: many
V: TRBV19
J: TRBJ2-7
D: .
CDR3: CASSGDNSYEQYF
DNA: TGTGCCAGTAGTGGGGACAACTCCTACGAGCAGTACTTC

size: many
V: TRBV4-1
J: TRBJ1-6
D: TRBD1
CDR3: CASSQGDRAYNSPLHF
DNA: TGCGCCAGCAGCCAAGGTGACAGGGCCTATAATTCACCCCTCCACTTT

size: few
V: TRBV2
J: TRBJ1-5
D: .
CDR3: CASSRWRDQPQHF
DNA: TGTGCCAGCAGCCGGTGGAGGGATCAGCCCCAGCATTTT

size: few
V: TRBV14
J: TRBJ1-5
D: .
CDR3: CASSQARKANQPQHF
DNA: TGTGCCAGCAGCCAAGCGAGGAAGGCAAATCAGCCCCAGCATTTT

size: few
V: TRBV6-1
J: TRBJ1-1
D: TRBD1
CDR3: CASSVGQGYTEAFF
DNA: TGTGCCAGCAGTGTCGGACAGGGGTACACTGAAGCTTTCTTT

size: many
V: TRBV3-1
J: TRBJ1-4
D: .
CDR3: CASSQFLSEKLFF
DNA: TGTGCCAGCAGCCAGTTCTTGAGTGAAAAACTGTTTTTT

size: .
V: TRBV20-1
J: TRBJ1-1
D: TRBD1
CDR3: CSAPSRDRGFLGTEAFF
DNA: TGCAGTGCCCCTTCCCGGGACAGGGGCTTTTTGGGCACTGAAGCTTTCTTT

size: .
V: TRBV6-2/TRBV6-3
J: TRBJ1-5
D: TRBD1
CDR3: CASSPGGGNQPQHF
DNA: TGTGCCAGCAGTCCAGGGGGCGGCAATCAGCCCCAGCATTTT

size: many
V: TRBV12-3/TRBV12-4
J: TRBJ1-2
D: TRBD1
CDR3: CASSPSGTGPYGYTF
DNA: TGTGCCAGCAGCCCCTCCGGGACAGGGCCCTATGGCTACACCTTC

size: many
V: TRBV5-5
J: TRBJ1-1
D: .
CDR3: CASSLGLLPYMNTEAFF
DNA: TGTGCCAGCAGCTTGGGACTGCTACCCTACATGAACACTGAAGCTTTCTTT

size: .
V: TRBV4-2
J: TRBJ2-7
D: TRBD1
CDR3: CASSQVLLPGQGSYEQYF
DNA: TGTGCCAGCAGCCAAGTACTGTTACCCGGACAGGGCTCCTACGAGCAGTACTTC

size: .
V: TRBV7-3
J: TRBJ1-2
D: .
CDR3: CASSLTGGTNYGYTF
DNA: TGTGCCAGCAGCTTAACGGGCGGAACTAACTATGGCTACACCTTC

size: many
V: TRBV12-3/TRBV12-4
J: TRBJ2-7
D: .
CDR3: CASSLAVAGGAYEQYF
DNA: TGTGCCAGCAGTTTAGCGGTGGCAGGGGGGGCCTACGAGCAGTACTTC

size: many
V: TRBV7-9
J: TRBJ1-4
D: .
CDR3: CASSPTGTNEKLFF
DNA: TGTGCCAGCAGCCCGACAGGAACTAATGAAAAACTGTTTTTT